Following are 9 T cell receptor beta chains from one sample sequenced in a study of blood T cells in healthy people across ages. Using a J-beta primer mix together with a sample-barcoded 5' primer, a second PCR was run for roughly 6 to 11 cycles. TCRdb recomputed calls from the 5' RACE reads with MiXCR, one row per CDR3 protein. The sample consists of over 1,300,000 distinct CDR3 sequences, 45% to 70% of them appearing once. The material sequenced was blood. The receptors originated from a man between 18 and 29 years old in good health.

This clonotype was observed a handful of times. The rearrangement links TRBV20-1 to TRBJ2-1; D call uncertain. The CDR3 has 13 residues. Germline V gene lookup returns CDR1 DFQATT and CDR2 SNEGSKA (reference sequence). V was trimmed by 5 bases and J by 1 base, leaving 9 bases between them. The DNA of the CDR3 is TGCAGTGCTCGAAGCGTATCCTACAATGAGCAGTTCTTC. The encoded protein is CSARSVSYNEQFF.

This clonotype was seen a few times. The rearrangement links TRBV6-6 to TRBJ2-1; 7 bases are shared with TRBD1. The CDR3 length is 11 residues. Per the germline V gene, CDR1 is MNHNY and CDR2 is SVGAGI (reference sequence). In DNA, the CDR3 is TGTCGTACAGGGGAAGGGTATGAGCAGTTCTTC. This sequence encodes CRTGEGYEQFF.

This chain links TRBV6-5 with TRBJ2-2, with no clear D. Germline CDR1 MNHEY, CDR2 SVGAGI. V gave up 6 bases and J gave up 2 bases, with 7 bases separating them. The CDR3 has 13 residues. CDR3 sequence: CASSNANTGELFF. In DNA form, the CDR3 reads TGTGCCAGCAGCAATGCCAACACCGGGGAGCTGTTTTTT.

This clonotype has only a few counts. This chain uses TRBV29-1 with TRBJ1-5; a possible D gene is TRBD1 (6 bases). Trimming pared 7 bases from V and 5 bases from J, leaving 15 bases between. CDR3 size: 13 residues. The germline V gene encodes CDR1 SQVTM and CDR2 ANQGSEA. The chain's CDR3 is CSAGGGRDQPQHF. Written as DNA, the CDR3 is TGCAGCGCCGGCGGGGGGCGGGATCAGCCCCAGCATTTT.

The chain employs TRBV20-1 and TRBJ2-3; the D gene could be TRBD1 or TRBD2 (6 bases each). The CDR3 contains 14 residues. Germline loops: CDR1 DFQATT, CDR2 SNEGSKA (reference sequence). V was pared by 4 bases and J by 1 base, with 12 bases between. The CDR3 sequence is CSATWGARTDTQYF. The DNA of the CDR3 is TGCAGTGCTACCTGGGGGGCTCGCACAGATACGCAGTATTTT.

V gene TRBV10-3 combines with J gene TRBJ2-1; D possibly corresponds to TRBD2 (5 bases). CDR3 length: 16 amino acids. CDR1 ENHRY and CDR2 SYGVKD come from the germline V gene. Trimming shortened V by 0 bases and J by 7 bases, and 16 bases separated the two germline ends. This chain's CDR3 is CAISESEAGILNEQFF. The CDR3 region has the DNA TGTGCCATCAGTGAGTCGGAGGCCGGCATTTTAAATGAGCAGTTCTTC.

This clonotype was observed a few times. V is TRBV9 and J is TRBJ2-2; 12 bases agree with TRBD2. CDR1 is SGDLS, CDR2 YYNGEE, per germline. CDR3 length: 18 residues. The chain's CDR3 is CASSWSLAGGTNTGELFF. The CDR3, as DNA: TGTGCTTCTTCCTGGAGTCTAGCGGGGGGGACGAACACCGGGGAGCTGTTTTTT.

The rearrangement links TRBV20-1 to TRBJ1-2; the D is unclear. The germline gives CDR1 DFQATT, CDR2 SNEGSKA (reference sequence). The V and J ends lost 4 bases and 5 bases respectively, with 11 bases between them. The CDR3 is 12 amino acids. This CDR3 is CSATRRAYGYTF. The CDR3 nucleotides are TGCAGTGCTACTAGACGGGCGTATGGCTACACCTTC.

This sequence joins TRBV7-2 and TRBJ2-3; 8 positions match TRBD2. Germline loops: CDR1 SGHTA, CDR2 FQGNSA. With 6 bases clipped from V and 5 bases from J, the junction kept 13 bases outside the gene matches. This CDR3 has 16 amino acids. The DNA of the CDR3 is TGTGCCAGCAGTTTTAGTTCCGGGGGGGCTGAAGATACGCAGTATTTT. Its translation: CASSFSSGGAEDTQYF.